What follows are 13 T cell receptor beta chains derived from one specimen sequenced in a study of shared clonotypes between healthy human individuals. TCRdb keeps only in-frame clones here, not all; method: immunoSEQ multiplex PCR. The sample yields some 2.3 million clones, approximately 95% seen once. The sequenced sample consisted of naive CD4+ T cells from PBMCs. Indicated subset: CD45RA+ positively selected. Receptor source: a man younger than 35 in good health. Some clones in this sample may be carry-over from other donors' samples.

To note about this clone: This sample also contains other DNA sequences that code for the same CDR3. The V call is TRBV5-1, the J call TRBJ2-3; no clear D. This CDR3 has 14 residues. Germline values: CDR1 SGHRS, CDR2 YFSETQ. The ends were cut back, 4 bases at V and 0 bases at J, with 9 bases in the middle. This CDR3 reads CASSLPSSTDTQYF. The CDR3 DNA reads as TGCGCCAGCAGCCTACCATCTAGCACAGATACGCAGTATTTT.

Here the CDR3 DNA reads TGTGCCAGCAGTGAAGCGCTTCCGGCCGGGGAGCTGTTTTTT. This codes for CASSEALPAGELFF. This chain connects TRBV2 to TRBJ2-2; D is unclear. CDR1 and CDR2 from the germline V gene are SNHLY and FYNNEI. The CDR3 covers 14 residues. Trimming cost V 0 bases and J 6 bases, with 8 bases left between them.

This chain uses TRBV28 with TRBJ2-2; the D call may be TRBD1 or TRBD2 (5 bases each). Germline CDR1 reads MDHEN; CDR2 reads SYDVKM. The CDR3 contains 16 residues. V was clipped by 3 bases and J by 6 bases, with 17 bases between them. CDR3 bases: TGTGCCAGCAGTTTGAAGATTGGGACCAGGCCCGGGGAGCTGTTTTTT. Protein: CASSLKIGTRPGELFF.

V gene TRBV9 combines with J gene TRBJ2-3, with D uncertain. Trimming took 0 bases from V and 6 from J, leaving 11 bases between them. CDR1 is SGDLS, CDR2 YYNGEE, per germline. The CDR3 loop spans 14 amino acids. In DNA form, the CDR3 reads TGTGCCAGCAGCGTAGAGGCCCGGCAGGATACGCAGTATTTT. It translates to CASSVEARQDTQYF.

The chain carries TRBV7-8 and TRBJ2-7; no clear D. The V end was cut by 5 bases, the J end by 5 bases, with 16 bases between. Germline V CDR1 and CDR2: SGHVS, FQNEAQ. The CDR3 consists of 14 residues. The CDR3: CASSPTVLRDEQYF. DNA for the CDR3: TGTGCCAGCAGCCCCACGGTGCTTCGGGACGAGCAGTACTTC.

The rearrangement links TRBV7-3 to TRBJ2-7, with 10 bases matching TRBD1. Per germline, CDR1 SGHTA and CDR2 FQGTGA. After removal of 3 bases from V and 5 bases from J, the junction contained 7 bases not matched to a gene. CDR3 length equals 15 residues. CDR3 loop: CASSLTGQGINEQYF. The DNA for the CDR3 is TGTGCCAGCAGCTTGACGGGACAGGGGATCAACGAGCAGTACTTC.

With regard to this clone: In the same sample, other DNA sequences code for this CDR3. V is TRBV28 and J is TRBJ2-7; TRBD2 is a possible D gene (5 bases). This CDR3 has 12 amino acids. The V and J ends lost 1 base and 5 bases respectively, with 6 bases between them. CDR1 and CDR2 (germline): MDHEN, SYDVKM. The CDR3 region has the DNA TGTGCCAGCAGTTTATTGGGAGACGAGCAGTACTTC. Translation: CASSLLGDEQYF.

The chain recombines TRBV30 with TRBJ2-5; D might be TRBD1 (5 bases). This CDR3 spans 16 amino acids. CDR1 is GTSNPN and CDR2 is SVGIG in the germline V gene (reference sequence). The ends were cut back, 4 bases at V and 0 bases at J, with 18 bases in the middle. The CDR3 DNA sequence: TGTGCCTGGACTTACTCTGGGGCCCGGTACCAAGAGACCCAGTACTTC. It translates to CAWTYSGARYQETQYF.

V gene TRBV5-1 combines with J gene TRBJ2-5, with 8 positions matching TRBD1. Germline V gives CDR1 SGHRS, CDR2 YFSETQ. This CDR3 has 16 residues. The ends lost 4 bases at V and 7 bases at J; junction bases unmatched: 15. CDR3 loop: CASSIRAQGAGGTQYF. CDR3 nucleotides: TGCGCCAGCAGCATACGAGCTCAGGGGGCAGGGGGGACCCAGTACTTC.

The chain is built from TRBV7-9 and TRBJ1-3; no firm D call. The CDR3 has 17 amino acids. Germline CDR1 and CDR2: SEHNR and FQNEAQ (reference sequence). Trimming removed 7 bases from V and 0 bases from J, with 19 bases in between. The CDR3 sequence is CASTRAGHRPSGNTIYF. As DNA, the CDR3 is TGTGCCAGCACCCGAGCGGGTCACCGACCCTCTGGAAACACCATATATTTT. The full variable domain, its missing parts supplied by reference TRBV7-9 and TRBJ1-3, is DTGVSQNPRHKITKRGQNVTFRCDPISEHNRLYWYRQTLGQGPEFLTYFQNEAQLEKSRLLSDRFSAERPKGSFSTLEIQRTEQGDSAMYLCASTRAGHRPSGNTIYFGEGSWLTVV.

This chain joins TRBV28 and TRBJ2-7; 8 bases are shared with TRBD2. The CDR3 has 17 amino acids. Germline CDR1 and CDR2: MDHEN and SYDVKM. The J segment lost 4 bases and the V segment lost 6 bases, leaving 17 bases of the junction unmatched. CDR3 region: CASRGLAGARDFYEQYF. The CDR3 DNA reads as TGTGCCAGCAGAGGGCTAGCGGGCGCCCGGGATTTTTACGAGCAGTACTTC.

The chain uses TRBV5-1 and TRBJ2-5; D gene unclear. Trimming left V 2 bases short and J 1 base short, with 9 bases between. The germline gives CDR1 SGHRS, CDR2 YFSETQ. The CDR3 sequence is 14 residues long. The CDR3 here is CASSFEQIQETQYF. DNA of the CDR3: TGCGCCAGCAGCTTTGAACAGATCCAAGAGACCCAGTACTTC.

This chain uses TRBV25-1 with TRBJ2-1, with TRBD1 identical over 9 bases. The CDR3 consists of 16 residues. Germline CDR1 reads MGHDK; CDR2 reads SYGVNS. The J segment lost 7 bases and the V segment lost 4 bases, leaving 11 bases of the junction unmatched. In nucleotides, the CDR3 is TGTGCCAGCAGTGTGGTGGGACAGGGTAGACGTAATGAGCAGTTCTTC. Amino acid sequence: CASSVVGQGRRNEQFF.